This passage covers 21 T cell receptor beta chains from one sample sequenced in a study of tissue T cells after allogeneic stem cell transplantation. This sample's time point: mouse harvest day 7 after allogeneic transplant. Each mouse received 10^7 T-cell-depleted marrow cells plus 10^6 splenic CD5+ T cells by tail vein. Sequencing was performed with immunoSEQ multiplex PCR; in TCRdb, only in-frame clones are kept and a portion is missing. The profile shows roughly 7,500 clones, roughly half of them singletons. Source material: lymph node tissue. The receptors were gathered from a female BALB/c mouse given C57BL/6 T cells with graft-versus-host disease after an allogeneic hematopoietic cell transplant.

Remarks on this clone: Mouse names are used for the genes. The read ends 1 residue early relative to the CDR3; the germline J gene fills the gap. The chain links TRBV19 to TRBJ2-3; D gene uncertain. The V end lost 2 bases, the J end lost 0 bases, and 10 bases lay between the germline ends. The CDR3 extends over 15 amino acids. Germline V gives CDR1 FNHDT, CDR2 SITEND (reference sequence). The CDR3 bases that were read are TGTGCCAGCAGTATCTGGCCAACTAGTGCAGAAACGCTGTAT. Translating it yields CASSIWPTSAETLY. The full CDR3 sequence reads CASSIWPTSAETLYF. Complete variable domain (other parts from reference TRBV19 and TRBJ2-3): GGIITQTPKFLIGQEGQKLTLKCQQNFNHDTMYWYRQDSGKGLRLIYYSITENDLQKGDLSEGYDASREKKSSFSLTVTSAQKNEMAVFLCASSIWPTSAETLYFGSGTRLTVL.

A few counts support this clone. Gene names are the mouse ones. The missing CDR3 end, 1 residue past where the read stops, is filled in from the germline J gene. The rearrangement uses TRBV24 and TRBJ1-4; D may be TRBD1 (6 bases). CDR3 length: 18 amino acids. The V and J ends lost 0 bases and 0 bases respectively, with 14 bases between them. Looked up from germline, CDR1 is KGHTA and CDR2 is FRNEEI. The CDR3 sequence is CASSLYKPGAVSNERLFF. The sequenced CDR3 bases are TGTGCCAGCAGTCTGTATAAACCGGGGGCAGTTTCCAACGAAAGATTATTT.

Comment on this clone: Gene labels here are mouse ones. Sequencing ends 1 residue short of the CDR3 end; the germline J gene provides the rest. The chain combines TRBV20 with TRBJ2-2; D is perhaps TRBD1 (6 bases). The CDR3 totals 14 residues. Germline V gene sequence: CDR1 GFQATS, CDR2 STVNSAI. Trimming removed 0 bases from V and 3 bases from J, with 8 bases in between. Partial CDR3 DNA: TGTGGTGCTAGGGATCAGGGGCACACCGGGCAGCTCTAC. This encodes CGARDQGHTGQLY. The complete CDR3 sequence is CGARDQGHTGQLYF.

Details on this clone: Gene names follow the mouse nomenclature. The sequence runs out 1 residue before the end of the CDR3; the remainder is reconstructed from the germline J gene. The rearrangement links TRBV31 to TRBJ1-1; the D is unclear. Looked up from germline, CDR1 is GKSSPN and CDR2 is SITVG. V was trimmed by 0 bases and J by 3 bases, leaving 5 bases between them. The CDR3 contains 12 residues. The CDR3: CAWSLGDTEVFF. The covered CDR3 bases are TGTGCCTGGAGTCTCGGGGACACAGAAGTCTTC.

Notes on this clone: Germline and genes: mouse. The read stops 1 residue short of the end of the CDR3; the missing end is completed from the germline J gene. The genes are TRBV5 and TRBJ2-1; D may be TRBD1 (6 bases). V lost 0 bases to trimming and J lost 3 bases, with 9 bases between them. The CDR3 covers 15 residues. Per germline, CDR1 LGHNA and CDR2 YNLKQL (reference sequence). CDR3 in amino acids: CASSQERGGYAEQFF. The covered CDR3 bases are TGTGCCAGCAGCCAAGAGCGAGGGGGCTATGCTGAGCAGTTC.

Comments on this clone: Each gene name is a mouse one. The read finishes 1 residue shy of the CDR3 end, and the germline J gene is used to complete it. The rearrangement links TRBV15 to TRBJ2-1; a possible D gene is TRBD1 (6 bases). Per germline, CDR1 SGHND and CDR2 FRSKSL. Trimming removed 6 bases at V and 7 bases at J, with 13 bases between. The CDR3 totals 13 residues. The CDR3 here is CASRSGAGAEQFF. The part of the CDR3 DNA that was read is TGTGCCAGCAGATCAGGGGCGGGGGCTGAGCAGTTC. The full variable domain, completed using reference TRBV15 and TRBJ2-1, is DAGVTQTPRHEVAEKGQTIILKCEPVSGHNDLFWYRQTKIQGLELLSYFRSKSLMEDGGAFKDRFKAEMLNSSFSTLKIQPTEPKDSAVYLCASRSGAGAEQFFGPGTRLTVL.

Comments on this clone: All gene names here are mouse names. The read ends 1 residue early relative to the CDR3; the germline J gene fills the gap. The chain uses TRBV3 and TRBJ2-1; 8 nucleotides match TRBD1. The germline V gene encodes CDR1 SNHLY and CDR2 FYNGKV (reference sequence). With V trimmed by 5 bases and J by 7 bases, 7 bases remained unmatched. The length of the CDR3 is 14 residues. Partial CDR3 DNA: TGTGCCAGCAGCCTCCGGACAGGGAGGGCTGAGCAGTTC. Translating it yields CASSLRTGRAEQF. The whole CDR3 protein is CASSLRTGRAEQFF.

This clone is deemed medium-sized. Mouse germline and gene names are used. The read ends 1 residue early relative to the CDR3; the germline J gene fills the gap. The chain links TRBV13-1 to TRBJ2-7; 9 bases map to TRBD1. Germline values: CDR1 NSHNY, CDR2 SYGAGN. The V and J ends lost 3 bases and 4 bases, in that order; junction bases with no gene match: 5. CDR3 length: 14 amino acids. This CDR3 is CASSGRDREYEQYF. The CDR3 DNA, read in part, is TGTGCCAGCAGTGGCCGGGACAGGGAGTATGAACAGTAC.

This clone is medium-sized in the sample. Each gene name is a mouse one. The read falls 1 residue short of the CDR3 end, and the missing part is taken from the germline J gene. The chain links TRBV3 to TRBJ2-7, with TRBD2 matching 11 bases. CDR3 length: 15 residues. The germline V gene encodes CDR1 SNHLY and CDR2 FYNGKV (reference sequence). The V gene end was trimmed by 5 bases and the J gene end by 1 base; junction bases not matched to a gene: 4. The CDR3 reads CASSPGLGVSYEQYF. Partial CDR3 DNA: TGTGCCAGCAGCCCGGGACTGGGGGTGTCCTATGAACAGTAC.

A remark on this clone: Gene and germline names: mouse. The read gets to within 1 residue of the CDR3 end, and the germline J gene fills in the rest. The chain links TRBV29 to TRBJ1-6; no reliable D call. TRBJ1-6 is filed as an ORF, its function uncertain. CDR1 is MSHET, CDR2 SYDVDS, per germline. The CDR3 has 14 residues. Trimming took 3 bases from V and 3 from J, leaving 6 bases between them. Incomplete CDR3 DNA: TGTGCTAGCAGTTTTAGGGACTATAATTCGCCCCTCTAC. Translated, it gives CASSFRDYNSPLY. The entire CDR3 protein reads CASSFRDYNSPLYF.

Of note for this clone: Genes and germline are mouse. The CDR3 is CASRTGFAEQFF. The part of the CDR3 DNA that was read is TGTGCCAGCAGGACAGGGTTTGCTGAGCAGTTC. The J gene is TRBJ2-1, the V gene TRBV13-3; 7 positions match TRBD1. The read ends 1 residue shy of where the CDR3 ends; the end is completed using the germline J gene. Germline V CDR1 and CDR2: NNHDY, SYVADS. The CDR3 contains 12 residues. Trimming at V came to 5 bases and at J to 6 bases, leaving 2 bases not matched to a gene.

Comment on this clone: The listed genes are named as in mouse. The CDR3 DNA, read in part, is TGTGCCAGCAGCTTGGGCAATGCTGAGCAGTTC. This encodes CASSLGNAEQF. The whole CDR3 protein is CASSLGNAEQFF. The rearrangement joins TRBV3 to TRBJ2-1; unclear D gene. With the read ending 1 residue before the CDR3 end, the germline J gene is used to fill in that end. Germline assignment: CDR1 SNHLY and CDR2 FYNGKV (reference sequence). This CDR3 is built from 12 residues. V shed 3 bases and J shed 5 bases, with 5 bases lying between them.

To note about this clone: Mouse names are used for the genes. The read finishes 1 residue shy of the CDR3 end, and the germline J gene is used to complete it. The V gene is TRBV14, the J gene TRBJ1-2; the match to TRBD1 covers 7 bases. This CDR3 comprises 14 residues. V trimming: 3 bases; J trimming: 0 bases; junction bases outside the gene matches: 2. In germline, CDR1 is SGHDT, CDR2 FRDEAV. The CDR3 here is CASSSGQTNSDYTF. The sequenced part of the CDR3 DNA is TGTGCCAGCAGTTCGGGACAGACAAACTCCGACTACACC.

A remark on this clone: Gene and germline names: mouse. The observed sequence ends 1 residue before the CDR3 terminus, with the missing tail filled in from the germline J gene. This rearrangement joins TRBV26 to TRBJ1-3; possibly TRBD1 for D (6 bases). The CDR3 loop spans 15 amino acids. V was pared by 4 bases and J by 1 base, with 11 bases between. The germline gives CDR1 KGHPV, CDR2 FQNQEV (reference sequence). The CDR3 spells CASSPQGMSGNTLYF. CDR3 bases read: TGTGCCAGCAGTCCCCAGGGGATGTCTGGAAATACGCTCTAT. Variable domain in full (rest from reference TRBV26 and TRBJ1-3): NSKVIQTPRYLVKGQGQKAKMRCIPEKGHPVVFWYQQNKNNEFKFLINFQNQEVLQQIDMTEKRFSAECPSNSPCSLEIQSSEAGDSALYLCASSPQGMSGNTLYFGEGSRLIVV.

This clone occurred once. Mouse gene names and germline throughout. The CDR3 end falls 1 residue outside the read, so it is completed with the germline J gene. The chain couples TRBV26 to TRBJ1-2, with 8 bases that match TRBD1. Per the germline V gene, CDR1 is KGHPV and CDR2 is FQNQEV (reference sequence). The CDR3 consists of 13 residues. V was clipped by 6 bases and J by 2 bases; unmatched bases: 2. The sequenced CDR3 bases are TGTGCCAGCAGGACAGGGGTGAACTCCGACTACACC. Translated: CASRTGVNSDYT. The CDR3 in its entirety is CASRTGVNSDYTF.

This clone was found a few times. The gene names here belong to mouse. Read coverage stops 1 residue before the CDR3 terminus; the germline J gene supplies the remainder. The V gene is TRBV26, the J gene TRBJ2-5; D may be TRBD1 or TRBD2 (5 bases each). The ends were cut back, 0 bases at V and 5 bases at J, with 6 bases in the middle. This CDR3 contains 13 residues. Germline CDR1 KGHPV, CDR2 FQNQEV (reference sequence). The part of the CDR3 DNA that was read is TGTGCCAGCAGTCTGTCAGGGGCAGACACCCAGTAC. Translation gives CASSLSGADTQY. The complete CDR3 protein is CASSLSGADTQYF.

Notes on this clone: Germline and genes: mouse. The sequence runs out 1 residue before the end of the CDR3; the remainder is reconstructed from the germline J gene. The chain recombines TRBV19 with TRBJ2-3; 8 nucleotides align to TRBD2. From germline, CDR1 is FNHDT and CDR2 SITEND (reference sequence). Losses at the gene ends were 2 bases for V and 3 bases for J; bases not matched to a gene: 5. The CDR3 spans 15 residues. The CDR3 here is CASSIWGARAETLYF. CDR3 DNA (partial): TGTGCCAGCAGTATCTGGGGGGCGAGAGCAGAAACGCTGTAT. Filled out from reference TRBV19 and TRBJ2-3, the complete variable domain reads GGIITQTPKFLIGQEGQKLTLKCQQNFNHDTMYWYRQDSGKGLRLIYYSITENDLQKGDLSEGYDASREKKSSFSLTVTSAQKNEMAVFLCASSIWGARAETLYFGSGTRLTVL.

The sample holds one count of this clone. Genes and germline come from the mouse. The CDR3 is cut off 1 residue early in the read; its end comes from the germline J gene. This chain joins TRBV31 and TRBJ2-7; 9 bases fit TRBD2. Unmatched junction bases numbered 8, after V lost 0 bases and J lost 8 bases. In germline, CDR1 is GKSSPN, CDR2 SITVG. The CDR3 length is 14 residues. Partial CDR3 DNA: TGTGCCTGGAGTCTAGAATGGGGGGGCGGGCAACAGTAC. It encodes CAWSLEWGGGQQY. The CDR3 in full is CAWSLEWGGGQQYF.

Concerning this clone: The genes and germline here are from mouse. Coverage ceases 1 residue before the CDR3 finishes, and the germline J gene fills in the end. This chain uses TRBV26 with TRBJ2-2; the match to TRBD2 covers 7 bases. There are 16 residues in the CDR3. Germline CDR1 reads KGHPV; CDR2 reads FQNQEV (reference sequence). With 4 bases clipped from V and 0 bases from J, the junction kept 5 bases outside the gene matches. The CDR3 sequence: CASSRWLGANTGQLYF. CDR3 DNA (partial): TGTGCCAGCAGTCGTTGGCTGGGGGCAAACACCGGGCAGCTCTAC.

As for this clone: Mouse gene names and germline throughout. The CDR3 region is CSSSRGTINQDTQYF. CDR3 bases read: TGCTCCAGCAGCCGCGGGACAATTAACCAAGACACCCAGTAC. The chain recombines TRBV23 with TRBJ2-5; no DNA check was done on the table's D call, TRBD1. The missing CDR3 end, 1 residue past where the read stops, is filled in from the germline J gene. The CDR3 extends over 15 amino acids. CDR1 KGHTA and CDR2 FQNQQP come from the germline V gene.

This clone came up a few times. All gene names here are mouse names. The missing CDR3 end, 1 residue past where the read stops, is filled in from the germline J gene. This chain connects TRBV16 to TRBJ2-3; TRBD2 is a possible D gene (6 bases). From germline, CDR1 is SGHSA and CDR2 FRNQAP. Trimming left V 0 bases short and J 3 bases short, with 13 bases between. The CDR3 spans 16 residues. The covered CDR3 bases are TGTGCAAGCAGCTTAGATGGGGGTGGGAGGGCAGAAACGCTGTAT. It codes for CASSLDGGGRAETLY. The full CDR3 reads CASSLDGGGRAETLYF.